The next 24 T cell receptor beta chains were all read from a single sample in a study of blood T cell repertoires in COVID-19. Measured with immunoSEQ multiplex PCR; TCRdb has only the in-frame clones, and not every one. In the table there are a few hundred thousand clones, approximately 90% of which are singletons. The material sequenced was PBMCs or T cells enriched from blood (not recorded which). The source of these receptors is a woman under 30 who had recovered from COVID-19.

The genes are TRBV5-1 and TRBJ1-2; TRBD1 aligns across 12 bases. The V and J ends lost 3 bases and 2 bases, in that order; junction bases with no gene match: 8. The CDR3 has 17 residues. CDR1 is SGHRS, CDR2 YFSETQ, per germline. CDR3 bases: TGCGCCAGCAGCTCCCGGGACAGGGGGCCCAAAAACTATGGCTACACCTTC. It is translated as CASSSRDRGPKNYGYTF.

This clone has only one observation. The chain has TRBV4-1 and TRBJ1-1; 9 bases match TRBD1. Germline CDR1 MGHRA, CDR2 YSYEKL. CDR3 length: 14 residues. V was clipped by 4 bases and J by 3 bases; unmatched bases: 3. The CDR3 sequence: CASSRTGDDTEAFF. The CDR3 DNA sequence: TGCGCCAGCAGCCGGACAGGGGACGACACTGAAGCTTTCTTT.

This chain connects TRBV19 to TRBJ2-3, with D perhaps TRBD1 (6 bases). CDR1 is LNHDA and CDR2 is SQIVND in the germline V gene (reference sequence). Trimming pared 5 bases from V and 4 bases from J, leaving 16 bases between. The CDR3 is 15 residues long. CDR3 DNA sequence: TGTGCCAGTAGTCCAATACAGGGAAAAGCAGATACGCAGTATTTT. This translates into CASSPIQGKADTQYF.

The V gene is TRBV4-3, the J gene TRBJ1-1; 8 bases are shared with TRBD1. CDR3 length equals 15 residues. V dropped 0 bases and J dropped 10; count of bases not matched to a gene: 10. Germline CDR1 reads LGHNA; CDR2 reads YSLEER. CDR3 nucleotide sequence: TGCGCCAGCAGCCAAGATCCGGCAATACAGGGGGGAGCTTTCTTT. Translation gives CASSQDPAIQGGAFF.

This chain joins TRBV5-1 and TRBJ1-5; the D is unclear. CDR1 is SGHRS, CDR2 YFSETQ, per germline. The CDR3 loop spans 14 amino acids. Trimming took 4 bases from V and 0 from J, leaving 8 bases between them. The CDR3 DNA reads TGCGCCAGCAGCCTAGGGAGTAGCAATCAGCCCCAGCATTTT. It is translated as CASSLGSSNQPQHF.

This clone has only one observation. V is TRBV11-3 and J is TRBJ2-4, with 8 bases identical to TRBD1. CDR3 length: 14 residues. J was trimmed by 6 bases and V by 5 bases; bases with no gene match: 6. CDR1 and CDR2 from the germline V gene are SGHNT and YENEEA. The CDR3 DNA reads TGTGCCAGCAGCCCACAGGGGGAGGCAAACATTCAGTACTTC. It codes for CASSPQGEANIQYF.

This rearrangement joins TRBV5-1 to TRBJ1-2; D possibly corresponds to TRBD1 (6 bases). V was cut by 3 bases and J by 2 bases, with 29 bases left in between. Germline lookup yields CDR1 SGHRS and CDR2 YFSETQ. This CDR3 has 20 residues. This chain's CDR3 is CASSSTTFGIGGEPNYGYTF. CDR3 in DNA: TGCGCCAGCAGCTCAACTACATTTGGAATAGGGGGGGAACCAAACTATGGCTACACCTTC. The variable domain in full, completed from reference TRBV5-1 and TRBJ1-2, reads KAGVTQTPRYLIKTRGQQVTLSCSPISGHRSVSWYQQTPGQGLQFLFEYFSETQRNKGNFPGRFSGRQFSNSRSEMNVSTLELGDSALYLCASSSTTFGIGGEPNYGYTFGSGTRLTVV.

The chain has TRBV28 and TRBJ1-1; D is uncertain. Trimming left V 6 bases short and J 7 bases short, with 9 bases between. Germline CDR1 MDHEN, CDR2 SYDVKM. CDR3 length: 11 amino acids. The CDR3 protein is CASSLSVEAFF. The DNA for the CDR3 is TGTGCCAGCAGCCTCAGTGTTGAAGCTTTCTTT.

The chain has TRBV18 and TRBJ2-3; 8 nucleotides match TRBD1. The CDR3 is 15 amino acids. Germline CDR1 and CDR2: KGHSH and LQKENI. V lost 1 base, J lost 2 bases, and 2 bases stayed unmatched. This CDR3 reads CASSPRTGLTDTQYF. DNA for the CDR3: TGTGCCAGCTCACCACGGACAGGGCTCACAGATACGCAGTATTTT.

The J gene is TRBJ1-2, the V gene TRBV29-1, with TRBD1 matching over 8 bases. The CDR3 spans 13 residues. Trimming cost V 6 bases and J 7 bases; bases outside gene matches: 10. Germline values: CDR1 SQVTM, CDR2 ANQGSEA. The CDR3 protein is CSVARTGSFGYTF. CDR3 DNA sequence: TGCAGCGTCGCCCGGACAGGGTCCTTTGGCTACACCTTC. The full variable domain, in which reference TRBV29-1 and TRBJ1-2 provide the parts outside the CDR3, is SAVISQKPSRDICQRGTSLTIQCQVDSQVTMMFWYRQQPGQSLTLIATANQGSEATYESGFVIDKFPISRPNLTFSTLTVSNMSPEDSSIYLCSVARTGSFGYTFGSGTRLTVV.

The chain is built from TRBV4-3 and TRBJ1-5; 8 bases fit TRBD1. Germline assignment: CDR1 LGHNA and CDR2 YSLEER. The CDR3 extends over 17 amino acids. V lost 0 bases and J lost 5; bases outside the gene matches: 9. CDR3 DNA sequence: TGCGCCAGCAGCCAAGACCATCCGACAGGGGTTCATCAGCCCCAGCATTTT. Its translation is CASSQDHPTGVHQPQHF.

In its sample, this clone was seen once. The chain joins TRBV5-1 to TRBJ2-5; the D is unclear. Germline-derived CDR1 and CDR2 are SGHRS and YFSETQ. The CDR3 contains 13 residues. The V end lost 2 bases, the J end lost 4 bases, and 9 bases lay between the germline ends. CDR3 DNA: TGCGCCAGCAGCTTTAGCAACTCAGAGACCCAGTACTTC. Protein product: CASSFSNSETQYF.

In this sample, this clone turned up once. DNA of the CDR3: TGCAGCGCCACAGGGTCGGGGGGCGGAAGCGAGCAGTACTTC. Its translation is CSATGSGGGSEQYF. The V call is TRBV29-1, the J call TRBJ2-7, with D perhaps TRBD2 (7 bases). This CDR3 region has 14 residues. The germline gives CDR1 SQVTM, CDR2 ANQGSEA. The germline V and J ends were trimmed by 7 bases and 6 bases, with 22 bases remaining between them.

Here the CDR3 reads CASSRGTGGGSNEKLFF. The CDR3 coding sequence is TGTGCCAGCAGCAGAGGGACAGGGGGCGGGTCTAATGAAAAACTGTTTTTT. V gene TRBV7-9 combines with J gene TRBJ1-4; 12 bases line up with TRBD1. The germline V gene encodes CDR1 SEHNR and CDR2 FQNEAQ (reference sequence). CDR3 size: 17 residues. After removal of 5 bases from V and 3 bases from J, the junction contained 7 bases not matched to a gene. Looking up the rest from reference TRBV7-9 and TRBJ1-4 gives the full variable domain: DTGVSQNPRHKITKRGQNVTFRCDPISEHNRLYWYRQTLGQGPEFLTYFQNEAQLEKSRLLSDRFSAERPKGSFSTLEIQRTEQGDSAMYLCASSRGTGGGSNEKLFFGSGTQLSVL.

The chain is built from TRBV27 and TRBJ1-6; tentative D call: TRBD1 (5 bases). Germline CDR1 and CDR2: MNHEY and SMNVEV (reference sequence). V was trimmed by 0 bases and J by 8 bases, leaving 11 bases between them. The CDR3 contains 15 residues. The CDR3 bases are TGTGCCAGCAGTTTATCAGCAGGGTCAGATTCACCCCTCCACTTT. This gives the protein CASSLSAGSDSPLHF.

V usage is TRBV3-1 (or the pseudogene TRBV3-2) and J usage is TRBJ2-2, with 8 positions matching TRBD2. This CDR3 has 14 residues. The junction had 5 bases not matched to a gene; V was cut back by 4 bases and J by 7 bases. The germline gives CDR1 LGHDT, CDR2 YNNKEL (reference sequence). In DNA, the CDR3 is TGTGCCAGCAGCCCCGGGGGGGAGATCGGGGAGCTGTTTTTT. Amino acid sequence: CASSPGGEIGELFF.

This chain joins TRBV29-1 and TRBJ1-3, with TRBD1 matching 8 bases. The CDR3 runs 17 residues. V shed 2 bases and J 0 bases; nucleotides not matched to a gene: 9. Germline V lookup: CDR1 SQVTM, CDR2 ANQGSEA. CDR3 sequence: CSVEPWDRIDSGNTIYF. DNA of the CDR3: TGCAGCGTTGAACCGTGGGACAGGATCGACTCTGGAAACACCATATATTTT.

The CDR3 loop reads CASSEAGGVHNEQFF. CDR3 nucleotides: TGTGCCAGCAGTGAAGCGGGGGGGGTCCACAATGAGCAGTTCTTC. V gene TRBV6-1 combines with J gene TRBJ2-1, with 7 bases fitting TRBD2. The V gene end was trimmed by 0 bases and the J gene end by 5 bases; junction bases not matched to a gene: 4. Germline values: CDR1 MNHNS, CDR2 SASEGT. CDR3 length equals 15 residues.

V usage is TRBV3-1 (or the pseudogene TRBV3-2) and J usage is TRBJ2-7; 12 positions agree with TRBD2. The CDR3 loop spans 15 amino acids. CDR1 and CDR2 (germline): LGHDT, YNNKEL (reference sequence). V gave up 2 bases and J gave up 6 bases; unmatched junction bases: 5. CDR3 region: CASSQLAGGPGEQYF. The CDR3 DNA reads TGTGCCAGCAGCCAACTAGCGGGGGGGCCGGGCGAGCAGTACTTC.

The chain employs TRBV27 and TRBJ1-6, with D maybe TRBD1 (6 bases). The CDR3 sequence is 14 residues long. Between the trimmed V and J ends, which lost 3 bases and 5 bases, there was a span of 8 bases. In germline, CDR1 is MNHEY, CDR2 SMNVEV (reference sequence). The CDR3 bases are TGTGCCAGCAGTTTTCGGACAGATAATTCACCCCTCCACTTT. Encoded protein: CASSFRTDNSPLHF.

The chain employs TRBV11-3 and TRBJ2-3; D is perhaps TRBD2 (7 bases). Trimming took 4 bases from V and 2 from J, leaving 13 bases between them. This CDR3 contains 15 residues. Germline V CDR1 and CDR2: SGHNT, YENEEA. This CDR3 is CASSSRRGLTDTQYF. For the CDR3, the DNA is TGTGCCAGCAGCTCCCGGCGGGGGCTCACAGATACGCAGTATTTT.

This rearrangement joins TRBV7-3 to TRBJ2-1; 11 bases agree with TRBD2. Looked up from germline, CDR1 is SGHTA and CDR2 is FQGTGA. Trimming at V came to 4 bases and at J to 7 bases, leaving 9 bases not matched to a gene. This CDR3 has 16 amino acids. The CDR3 protein is CASSSLAGGPLNEQFF. The CDR3, as DNA: TGTGCCAGCAGCTCTTTAGCGGGGGGGCCTTTGAATGAGCAGTTCTTC.

The gene calls are TRBV24-1 and TRBJ2-3, with D hard to call. The length of the CDR3 is 15 residues. V was pared by 2 bases and J by 0 bases, with 8 bases between. Per the germline V gene, CDR1 is KGHDR and CDR2 is SFDVKD. CDR3 loop: CATSDSGFSTDTQYF. In DNA form, the CDR3 reads TGTGCCACCAGTGATTCCGGGTTTAGCACAGATACGCAGTATTTT.

The chain uses TRBV7-9 and TRBJ1-2; TRBD1 matches 7 bases. The V segment lost 5 bases and the J segment 5 bases; nucleotides outside the gene matches: 11. The V gene's germline CDR1 is SEHNR and CDR2 FQNEAQ (reference sequence). The CDR3 contains 15 residues. CDR3: CASSASGTVIYGYTF. The DNA for the CDR3 is TGTGCCAGCAGCGCCTCCGGGACAGTTATTTATGGCTACACCTTC.